A selection of T cell receptor beta chains follows, all from one sample in a study of cytomegalovirus exposure and HLA in healthy donors. Sequencing used immunoSEQ multiplex PCR; TCRdb keeps in-frame clones, though not all of them. This table holds more than 70,000 clones, 94% found once. The source material was PBMCs. Every receptor here comes from a woman between 18 and 29 years old in good health and CMV-seronegative. CDR3s include the opening cysteine and the closing phenylalanine or tryptophan. The D gene is left open where the match is weak.

j_call: TRBJ1-1
cdr3_length: 12
d_call: NA
v_call: TRBV7-9
cdr3_aa: CASSPTGTEAFF

j_call: TRBJ2-1
cdr3_length: 12
d_call: NA
v_call: TRBV7-3
cdr3_aa: CASSLTNNEQFF

j_call: TRBJ2-5
cdr3_length: 15
d_call: TRBD1
v_call: TRBV15
cdr3_aa: CATSRATGGWETQYF

j_call: TRBJ1-1
cdr3_length: 16
d_call: NA
v_call: TRBV4-1
cdr3_aa: CASSRLTPGAATEAFF

j_call: TRBJ2-2
cdr3_length: 16
d_call: TRBD2
v_call: TRBV6-5
cdr3_aa: CASSYSQLAGTGELFF

j_call: TRBJ2-5
cdr3_length: 16
d_call: TRBD1
v_call: TRBV7-2
cdr3_aa: CASSPTWGQGLETQYF

j_call: TRBJ2-3
cdr3_length: 18
d_call: NA
v_call: TRBV11-2
cdr3_aa: CASSFGRSVRLYTDTQYF

j_call: TRBJ2-2
cdr3_length: 13
d_call: TRBD1
v_call: TRBV7-3
cdr3_aa: CASSSRTGGELFF

j_call: TRBJ2-2
cdr3_length: 15
d_call: TRBD2
v_call: TRBV11-2
cdr3_aa: CASNIAGGPTGELFF

j_call: TRBJ1-2
cdr3_length: 14
d_call: TRBD1
v_call: TRBV27
cdr3_aa: CASRAGGLWGGYTF

j_call: TRBJ2-3
cdr3_length: 13
d_call: TRBD1
v_call: TRBV13
cdr3_aa: CASSRDRGNTQYF

j_call: TRBJ1-5
cdr3_length: 13
d_call: NA
v_call: TRBV6-4
cdr3_aa: CASSDGPNQPQHF

j_call: TRBJ2-2
cdr3_length: 15
d_call: NA
v_call: TRBV2
cdr3_aa: CASKLSGLNTGELFF

j_call: TRBJ1-4
cdr3_length: 15
d_call: TRBD1
v_call: TRBV11-2
cdr3_aa: CASSLGTGFTEKLFF

j_call: TRBJ1-2
cdr3_length: 16
d_call: TRBD1
v_call: TRBV6-5
cdr3_aa: CASSYSGQNPSYGYTF

j_call: TRBJ2-7
cdr3_length: 15
d_call: TRBD2
v_call: TRBV11-2
cdr3_aa: CASSSLAGYSYEQYF

j_call: TRBJ2-1
cdr3_length: 14
d_call: TRBD1
v_call: TRBV29-1
cdr3_aa: CSVAGTDAYNEQFF

j_call: TRBJ2-7
cdr3_length: 13
d_call: NA
v_call: TRBV2
cdr3_aa: CGTGAGGAYEQYF

j_call: TRBJ1-2
cdr3_length: 13
d_call: NA
v_call: TRBV5-1
cdr3_aa: CASSLAPGSGYTF

j_call: TRBJ2-5
cdr3_length: 16
d_call: TRBD1
v_call: TRBV2
cdr3_aa: CASTAGTGGAWETQYF

j_call: TRBJ2-3
cdr3_length: 16
d_call: TRBD2
v_call: TRBV6-4
cdr3_aa: CASSDSMASGRDTQYF

j_call: TRBJ2-3
cdr3_length: 21
d_call: TRBD2
v_call: TRBV18
cdr3_aa: CASSPFGGPPRAGDGQDTQYF

j_call: TRBJ2-7
cdr3_length: 14
d_call: TRBD2
v_call: TRBV9
cdr3_aa: CASSVRGDPYEQYF